A single sample is the source of the 31 T cell receptor beta chains below, sequenced in a study of shared clonotypes between healthy human individuals. Using immunoSEQ multiplex PCR, the repertoire was profiled, and TCRdb retains in-frame clones only, with some absent. This table holds about 1.1 million clones, around 82% found once. Sequencing was carried out using memory CD4+ T cells from PBMCs. The subset here: CD45RA-negative fraction. These receptors were taken from a man aged 18 to 29 in good health. Some clones in this sample may be carry-over from other donors' samples.

This chain joins TRBV7-6 and TRBJ2-5, with 9 positions matching TRBD1. CDR1 is SGHVS, CDR2 FNYEAQ, per germline. After removal of 5 bases from V and 7 bases from J, the junction contained 14 bases not matched to a gene. The CDR3 is made up of 16 amino acids. This CDR3 reads CASSPSGDRAGRTQYF. Written as DNA, the CDR3 is TGTGCCAGCAGCCCTAGTGGGGACAGGGCTGGACGGACCCAGTACTTC.

The chain has TRBV7-8 and TRBJ2-7, with 8 bases that match TRBD2. V dropped 1 base and J dropped 2; count of bases not matched to a gene: 16. The length of the CDR3 is 19 residues. Germline loops: CDR1 SGHVS, CDR2 FQNEAQ. In DNA, the CDR3 is TGTGCCAGCAGCTTAGGAAAAATTAAGGTTAGCGGGATTACCTACGAGCAGTACTTC. Translated: CASSLGKIKVSGITYEQYF.

The rearrangement joins TRBV2 to TRBJ1-1, with 9 bases aligning to TRBD1. J was trimmed by 12 bases and V by 6 bases; bases with no gene match: 11. Germline V gene data show CDR1 as SNHLY and CDR2 as FYNNEI. The CDR3 spans 13 residues. In nucleotides, the CDR3 is TGTGCCAGCAGGGATTATCCGGGACAGGGATCTTTCTTT. Amino acid sequence: CASRDYPGQGSFF.

The chain joins TRBV6-1 to TRBJ2-7; either TRBD1 or TRBD2 may supply D (6 bases each). Germline values: CDR1 MNHNS, CDR2 SASEGT. Trimming shortened V by 3 bases and J by 3 bases, and 15 bases separated the two germline ends. CDR3 size: 15 residues. CDR3 sequence reads: CASSELPGAFYEQYF. The CDR3 DNA is TGTGCCAGCAGTGAGCTCCCGGGGGCGTTCTACGAGCAGTACTTC.

In regard to this clone: This CDR3 is also generated by other DNA sequences in the sample. This chain links TRBV28 with TRBJ2-7; no definite D call. This CDR3 is built from 12 residues. Trimming left V 2 bases short and J 3 bases short, with 5 bases between. Germline CDR1 MDHEN, CDR2 SYDVKM. The CDR3 region has the DNA TGTGCCAGCAGTTTAACAGTCTACGAGCAGTACTTC. Protein product: CASSLTVYEQYF.

The CDR3 region is CASSLGRGMETQYF. In nucleotides, the CDR3 is TGCGCCAGCAGCTTGGGTCGGGGGATGGAGACCCAGTACTTC. The chain employs TRBV5-1 and TRBJ2-5; D may be TRBD2 (6 bases). CDR1 is SGHRS, CDR2 YFSETQ, per germline. The CDR3 totals 14 residues. With 0 bases removed from V and 5 bases from J, the gap between germline ends came to 11 bases. Filled out from reference TRBV5-1 and TRBJ2-5, the complete variable domain reads KAGVTQTPRYLIKTRGQQVTLSCSPISGHRSVSWYQQTPGQGLQFLFEYFSETQRNKGNFPGRFSGRQFSNSRSEMNVSTLELGDSALYLCASSLGRGMETQYFGPGTRLLVL.

As for this clone: This CDR3 fails to terminate in the conserved phenylalanine or tryptophan, so it likely reflects a read error. The limits of the CDR3 on the DNA are not certain, so only TCRdb's listed CDR3 is given. The gene calls are TRBV7-2 and TRBJ1-3; the DNA was not used to check the table's D call, TRBD1. The CDR3 is 13 amino acids long, termini counted. Per the germline V gene, CDR1 is SGHTA and CDR2 is FQGNSA. CDR3 sequence reads: CASSLRTGALLYL.

Comment on this clone: Other DNA sequences of this sample code for an identical CDR3. This chain connects TRBV30 to TRBJ1-5, with D possibly TRBD1 on 6 matching bases. The germline V gene encodes CDR1 GTSNPN and CDR2 SVGIG (reference sequence). Trimming stripped 0 bases from V and 0 bases from J, with 9 bases between. The CDR3 spans 15 residues. The DNA of the CDR3 is TGTGCCTGGAGTGTAGGGGGTTATAGCAATCAGCCCCAGCATTTT. This gives the protein CAWSVGGYSNQPQHF.

The chain uses TRBV27 and TRBJ2-3; D gene uncertain. The CDR3 length is 13 residues. The V gene's germline CDR1 is MNHEY and CDR2 SMNVEV (reference sequence). The ends were cut back, 3 bases at V and 6 bases at J, with 10 bases in the middle. The CDR3 coding sequence is TGTGCCAGCAGTTTCTTGGACCGGGATACGCAGTATTTT. This codes for CASSFLDRDTQYF.

The rearrangement uses TRBV4-2 and TRBJ2-1; D unresolved. V lost 4 bases and J 5 bases, leaving 9 bases between the germline ends. The CDR3 is made up of 13 amino acids. Germline V CDR1 and CDR2: LGHNA, YNFKEQ. DNA for the CDR3: TGTGCCAGCAGCCTGCTCGCGGACAATGAGCAGTTCTTC. Protein product: CASSLLADNEQFF.

The genes are TRBV19 and TRBJ2-7; tentatively, D is TRBD1 or TRBD2 (5 bases each). V gave up 6 bases and J gave up 7 bases, with 16 bases separating them. Germline CDR1 is LNHDA and CDR2 is SQIVND (reference sequence). This CDR3 has 13 residues. Here the CDR3 reads CASRGPANGEQYF. CDR3 coding DNA: TGTGCCAGTAGGGGACCGGCTAATGGGGAGCAGTACTTC. Based on the CDR3 plus reference TRBV19 and TRBJ2-7, the full variable domain is DGGITQSPKYLFRKEGQNVTLSCEQNLNHDAMYWYRQDPGQGLRLIYYSQIVNDFQKGDIAEGYSVSREKKESFPLTVTSAQKNPTAFYLCASRGPANGEQYFGPGTRLTVT.

This clone was observed at least ten times. This specimen includes other DNA sequences encoding the same CDR3. This chain connects TRBV15 to TRBJ2-3; D is unresolved. V gave up 1 base and J gave up 4 bases, with 6 bases separating them. The CDR3 consists of 13 residues. Germline CDR1 LNHNV, CDR2 YYDKDF (reference sequence). As DNA, the CDR3 is TGTGCCACCAGCAGAGGACTGGCAGATACGCAGTATTTT. The encoded protein is CATSRGLADTQYF.

CDR3 nucleotides: TGTGCCAGCAGTGAAGAAAGGGCGGGCCCTAGAACCTACGAGCAGTACTTC. Amino acid sequence: CASSEERAGPRTYEQYF. The J gene is TRBJ2-7, the V gene TRBV2, with D maybe TRBD2 (5 bases). Trimming left V 1 base short and J 2 bases short, with 18 bases between. The germline gives CDR1 SNHLY, CDR2 FYNNEI. The CDR3 length is 17 residues.

This clone showed up just once. The J gene is TRBJ2-5, the V gene TRBV2, with D possibly being TRBD1 (5 bases). The CDR3 sequence is 14 residues long. Germline V gene sequence: CDR1 SNHLY, CDR2 FYNNEI. V lost 7 bases to trimming and J lost 1 base, with 13 bases between them. The CDR3: CASTPTAFQETQYF. CDR3 nucleotide sequence: TGTGCCAGCACCCCGACAGCCTTCCAAGAGACCCAGTACTTC.

The chain combines TRBV28 with TRBJ1-5, with D possibly TRBD1 on 5 matching bases. The CDR3 runs to 14 residues. The germline CDR1 and CDR2 sequences are MDHEN and SYDVKM. Trimming shortened V by 3 bases and J by 6 bases, and 12 bases separated the two germline ends. CDR3 sequence: CASSFPQGSQPQHF. CDR3 DNA sequence: TGTGCCAGCAGTTTCCCTCAGGGTAGTCAGCCCCAGCATTTT. Full variable domain (outside the CDR3, taken from reference TRBV28 and TRBJ1-5): DVKVTQSSRYLVKRTGEKVFLECVQDMDHENMFWYRQDPGLGLRLIYFSYDVKMKEKGDIPEGYSVSREKKERFSLILESASTNQTSMYLCASSFPQGSQPQHFGDGTRLSIL.

This clone was seen a handful of times. This sequence joins TRBV6-4 and TRBJ1-4; maybe TRBD1 (5 bases). The germline V gene has CDR1 MRHNA and CDR2 SNTAGT. The V and J ends lost 3 bases and 8 bases respectively, with 13 bases between them. This CDR3 comprises 14 residues. The CDR3 protein is CASSEGPRGEKLFF. The DNA for the CDR3 is TGTGCCAGCAGTGAGGGACCCCGAGGGGAAAAACTGTTTTTT.

This clone was seen more than once but under ten times. This chain uses TRBV7-2 with TRBJ2-1; D is uncertain. Germline V gene lookup returns CDR1 SGHTA and CDR2 FQGNSA. The V gene lost 7 bases and the J gene lost 8 bases, with 27 bases spanning the gap. CDR3 length: 17 amino acids. The CDR3 here is CASTDELGHSVRHEQFF. Here the CDR3 DNA reads TGTGCCAGCACCGATGAACTGGGCCACTCGGTACGGCATGAGCAGTTCTTC.

V and J are TRBV14 and TRBJ2-7; maybe TRBD1 (6 bases). The CDR3 loop spans 15 amino acids. CDR1 and CDR2 from the germline V gene are SGHDN and FVKESK. Trimming shortened V by 4 bases and J by 3 bases, and 16 bases separated the two germline ends. The CDR3 loop is CASSPLGGRSYEQYF. CDR3 nucleotides: TGTGCCAGCAGCCCCCTAGGGGGAAGAAGCTACGAGCAGTACTTC.

The V gene is TRBV7-2, the J gene TRBJ2-7; unclear D gene. The CDR3 contains 13 residues. V was pared by 3 bases and J by 0 bases, with 6 bases between. CDR1 SGHTA and CDR2 FQGNSA come from the germline V gene. The CDR3 loop is CASSFGGSYEQYF. CDR3 coding DNA: TGTGCCAGCAGCTTCGGCGGCTCCTACGAGCAGTACTTC. The full variable domain, completed using reference TRBV7-2 and TRBJ2-7, is GAGVSQSPSNKVTEKGKDVELRCDPISGHTALYWYRQSLGQGLEFLIYFQGNSAPDKSGLPSDRFSAERTGGSVSTLTIQRTQQEDSAVYLCASSFGGSYEQYFGPGTRLTVT.

This rearrangement joins TRBV14 to TRBJ1-4; 8 nucleotides align to TRBD1. The germline V gene has CDR1 SGHDN and CDR2 FVKESK. CDR3 size: 18 residues. Germline trimming cut 4 bases from V and 2 bases from J; bases unmatched to any gene: 12. CDR3: CASSPEQGALGTNEKLFF. The CDR3 DNA follows: TGTGCCAGCAGCCCGGAGCAGGGGGCGCTTGGGACTAATGAAAAACTGTTTTTT.

The chain joins TRBV6-1 to TRBJ2-7; 7 bases are shared with TRBD1. The germline CDR1 and CDR2 sequences are MNHNS and SASEGT. The CDR3 loop spans 14 amino acids. Unmatched junction bases numbered 8, after V lost 7 bases and J lost 2 bases. CDR3 nucleotides: TGTGCCAGCACCTTCGACAGGGTGGCCTACGAGCAGTACTTC. It codes for CASTFDRVAYEQYF.

The sample holds one count of this clone. The chain is built from TRBV30 and TRBJ1-1; possibly TRBD1 for D (6 bases). The V gene lost 2 bases and the J gene lost 4 bases, with 14 bases spanning the gap. From germline, CDR1 is GTSNPN and CDR2 SVGIG (reference sequence). The CDR3 is 14 residues long. CDR3 coding DNA: TGTGCCTGGAGTAGGAACAGGGTAAGCACTGAAGCTTTCTTT. This sequence encodes CAWSRNRVSTEAFF.

About this clone itself: Other DNA sequences from this sample encode an identical CDR3 as well. Here the CDR3 DNA reads TGCAGTGCTAGTAGAGGCAATGAGCAGTTCTTC. Encoded protein: CSASRGNEQFF. The V and J genes are TRBV20-1 and TRBJ2-1; D not resolved. The CDR3 covers 11 residues. Per the germline V gene, CDR1 is DFQATT and CDR2 is SNEGSKA (reference sequence). Trimming left V 3 bases short and J 6 bases short, with 6 bases between.

V is TRBV9 and J is TRBJ1-1; tentatively, D is TRBD1 (6 bases). Germline CDR1 is SGDLS and CDR2 is YYNGEE. V was trimmed by 4 bases and J by 0 bases, leaving 13 bases between them. The CDR3 extends over 15 amino acids. CDR3 in DNA: TGTGCCAGCAGCCCAACGACAGGTATGAACACTGAAGCTTTCTTT. Protein sequence: CASSPTTGMNTEAFF.

The V call is TRBV5-4, the J call TRBJ2-7; D is uncertain. Judging by the DNA end, TRBJ2-5 fits better; the J call may be wrong. Germline loops: CDR1 SGHNT, CDR2 YYREEE (reference sequence). The CDR3 is 14 residues long. CDR3 bases: TGTGCCAGCAGCTTGGGCGCCCCGCAAGAGACCCAGTACTTC. Its protein product is CASSLGAPQETQYF.

This chain connects TRBV4-1 to TRBJ1-5; D not certain. The germline V gene encodes CDR1 MGHRA and CDR2 YSYEKL. This CDR3 is 14 amino acids long. V was trimmed by 2 bases and J by 5 bases, leaving 10 bases between them. As DNA, the CDR3 is TGCGCCAGCAGCCAACCCACAGACTATCAGCCCCAGCATTTT. It translates to CASSQPTDYQPQHF.

Only one count was recorded for this clone. The gene calls are TRBV11-1 and TRBJ1-1; D uncertain. The germline V gene encodes CDR1 SGHAT and CDR2 FQDESV (reference sequence). CDR3 length equals 14 residues. The V end lost 0 bases, the J end lost 4 bases, and 9 bases lay between the germline ends. As DNA, the CDR3 is TGTGCCAGCAGCTTAGCCCCGGGGTCCACTGAAGCTTTCTTT. Translation gives CASSLAPGSTEAFF. The full variable domain, its missing parts supplied by reference TRBV11-1 and TRBJ1-1, is EAEVAQSPRYKITEKSQAVAFWCDPISGHATLYWYRQILGQGPELLVQFQDESVVDDSQLPKDRFSAERLKGVDSTLKIQPAELGDSAMYLCASSLAPGSTEAFFGQGTRLTVV.

V usage is TRBV5-6 and J usage is TRBJ1-2; 7 bases agree with TRBD1. Germline V gene sequence: CDR1 SGHDT, CDR2 YYEEEE. Losses at the gene ends were 4 bases for V and 5 bases for J; bases not matched to a gene: 5. The length of the CDR3 is 13 residues. CDR3 residues: CASSEYRGYGYTF. The CDR3, as DNA: TGTGCCAGCAGCGAGTACAGGGGATATGGCTACACCTTC.

The chain carries TRBV18 and TRBJ2-5; no firm D call. Between the trimmed V and J ends, which lost 4 bases and 1 base, there was a span of 4 bases. Per germline, CDR1 KGHSH and CDR2 LQKENI. The CDR3 length is 12 residues. The CDR3 sequence is CASSRPQETQYF. CDR3 coding DNA: TGTGCCAGCTCACGACCCCAAGAGACCCAGTACTTC.

The rearrangement joins TRBV15 to TRBJ1-2; TRBD1 agrees at 7 bases. The CDR3 extends over 15 amino acids. V lost 4 bases to trimming and J lost 3 bases; unmatched junction nucleotides: 8. The germline V gene has CDR1 LNHNV and CDR2 YYDKDF (reference sequence). The CDR3 bases are TGTGCCACCAGCAAAAAATACGGGACAGACTATGGCTACACCTTC. Its translation: CATSKKYGTDYGYTF. Complete variable domain (other parts from reference TRBV15 and TRBJ1-2): DAMVIQNPRYQVTQFGKPVTLSCSQTLNHNVMYWYQQKSSQAPKLLFHYYDKDFNNEADTPDNFQSRRPNTSFCFLDIRSPGLGDTAMYLCATSKKYGTDYGYTFGSGTRLTVV.

This clone was found many times. The chain couples TRBV27 to TRBJ2-7; 13 bases line up with TRBD2. CDR1 and CDR2 from the germline V gene are MNHEY and SMNVEV (reference sequence). The CDR3 runs 15 residues. Losses at the gene ends were 4 bases for V and 6 bases for J; bases not matched to a gene: 6. The CDR3 reads CASSSGGTSGAEQYF. The CDR3 DNA reads as TGTGCCAGCAGTTCGGGAGGGACTAGCGGGGCCGAGCAGTACTTC.